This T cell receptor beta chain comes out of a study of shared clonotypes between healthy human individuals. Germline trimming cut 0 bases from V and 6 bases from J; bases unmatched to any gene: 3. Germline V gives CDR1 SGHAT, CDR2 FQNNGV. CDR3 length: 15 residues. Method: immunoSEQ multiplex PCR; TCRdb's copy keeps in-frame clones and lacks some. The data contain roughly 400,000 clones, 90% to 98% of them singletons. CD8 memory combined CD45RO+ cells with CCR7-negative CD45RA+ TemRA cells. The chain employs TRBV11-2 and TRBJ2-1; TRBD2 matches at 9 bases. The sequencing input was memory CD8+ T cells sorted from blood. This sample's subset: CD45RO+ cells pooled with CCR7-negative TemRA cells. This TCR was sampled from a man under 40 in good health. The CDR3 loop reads CASSLEAGGPNEQFF. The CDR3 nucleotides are TGTGCCAGCAGCTTAGAGGCGGGAGGGCCCAATGAGCAGTTCTTC.